This TCR beta chain was retrieved from a study of blood T cell repertoires in COVID-19. About the study: The cDNA or gDNA used as material had been derived from T cells, B-cell-depleted T cells, or PBMCs.

V shed 1 base, J shed 3 bases, and the junction held 7 bases outside the gene matches. The CDR3 has 16 residues. Germline CDR1 MNHEY, CDR2 SMNVEV (reference sequence). Authors' analysis steps: For nucleated cells, counts were estimated from reference gene primer amplification. The assay was immunoSEQ multiplex PCR, and TCRdb's table has in-frame clones only and misses some. V, J and clone size are those of that table, while D and trimming were read from the DNA. This table holds about 390,000 clones, around nine tenths found once. The chain has TRBV27 and TRBJ1-1, with 8 positions matching TRBD1. The receptor was isolated from a woman in her fifties or sixties who had recovered from COVID-19. The source material was PBMCs or T cells enriched from blood (not recorded which). Here the CDR3 reads CASSLWATGGDTEAFF. The CDR3 DNA is TGTGCCAGCAGTTTATGGGCTACAGGGGGGGACACTGAAGCTTTCTTT.